A selection of T cell receptor beta chains follows, all from one sample in a study of blood T cell repertoires in COVID-19. The method was immunoSEQ multiplex PCR; TCRdb's version includes in-frame clones alone and lacks a portion of them. This table holds roughly 180,000 clones, about 78% found once. Sequencing was done on a sample of peripheral blood. The source is a woman aged 45-65 years with active or convalescent COVID-19. The CDR3 runs from the conserved cysteine through the conserved F or W. The D gene is left open where the match is weak. A clone size is listed for some rows: how often the clone was seen (once, few, many), or a class if it is expanded.

>TRBD1|TRBV19|-|TRBJ2-2
CASTRAGTGLTGELFF
TGTGCCAGTACGCGAGCCGGGACAGGACTCACCGGGGAGCTGTTTTTT
>TRBD2|TRBV11-1|-|TRBJ2-1
CASSLLASGDYNEQFF
TGTGCCAGCAGCTTATTGGCTAGCGGGGATTACAATGAGCAGTTCTTC
>-|TRBV7-2|-|TRBJ2-6
CASSLDGGAGANVLTF
TGTGCCAGCAGCTTAGATGGCGGGGCTGGGGCCAACGTCCTGACTTTC
>TRBD2|TRBV18|-|TRBJ2-7
CASSPGGVHYEQYF
TGTGCCAGCTCACCGGGAGGGGTCCACTACGAGCAGTACTTC
>TRBD1|TRBV20-1|few|TRBJ1-1
CSASGTGMNTEAFF
TGCAGTGCCAGTGGGACAGGCATGAACACTGAAGCTTTCTTT
>TRBD1|TRBV6-5|-|TRBJ1-1
CAITVRGRRSEAFF
TGTGCCATCACCGTCAGGGGGCGGAGGTCCGAAGCTTTCTTT
>-|TRBV6-2/TRBV6-3|few|TRBJ1-1
CASSYARGDLNTEAFF
TGTGCCAGCAGTTACGCGCGGGGCGACCTGAACACTGAAGCTTTCTTT
>TRBD2|TRBV30|-|TRBJ2-1
CAWSGGGSNEQFF
TGTGCCTGGAGTGGGGGGGGTTCCAATGAGCAGTTCTTC
>TRBD1|TRBV18|-|TRBJ2-3
CASSPGLGQEGGTQYF
TGTGCCAGCTCACCAGGTCTGGGACAGGAGGGTGGTACGCAGTATTTT
>-|TRBV5-6|-|TRBJ1-1
CASATVATEAFF
TGTGCCAGCGCTACGGTCGCCACTGAAGCTTTCTTT
>-|TRBV6-1|many|TRBJ1-4
CASSEGGTWDEKLFF
TGTGCCAGCAGTGAGGGCGGGACTTGGGACGAAAAACTGTTTTTT
>TRBD1|TRBV28|-|TRBJ1-2
CASAKGGGNYGYTF
TGTGCCAGTGCTAAAGGGGGCGGTAACTATGGCTACACCTTC
>-|TRBV19|-|TRBJ2-2
CASSTTNTGELFF
TGTGCCAGTAGTACAACGAACACCGGGGAGCTGTTTTTT
>TRBD1|TRBV6-6|-|TRBJ1-6
CASSYSGTANSPLHF
TGTGCCAGCAGTTACTCCGGGACAGCGAATTCACCCCTCCACTTT
>-|TRBV6-4|-|TRBJ1-6
CASSATAGSYNSPLHF
TGTGCCAGCAGTGCGACAGCGGGCTCCTATAATTCACCCCTCCACTTT
>TRBD2|TRBV4-2|-|TRBJ2-1
CASSQEGTSGYNEQFF
TGTGCCAGCAGCCAAGAAGGGACTAGCGGATACAATGAGCAGTTCTTC
>-|TRBV28|few|TRBJ1-1
CASSLLTAREAFF
TGTGCCAGCAGTTTACTGACAGCCCGTGAAGCTTTCTTT
>TRBD1|TRBV2|-|TRBJ1-5
CASRGQGGIQGNQPQHF
TGTGCCAGCAGGGGACAGGGGGGGATCCAAGGGAATCAGCCCCAGCATTTT
>-|TRBV27|-|TRBJ1-1
CASSFRGLTEAFF
TGTGCCAGCAGTTTCCGGGGATTAACTGAAGCTTTCTTT
>TRBD2|TRBV6-1|-|TRBJ2-2
CASSEIRGTRPGGELFF
TGTGCCAGCAGTGAAATTCGGGGGACTAGACCTGGGGGGGAGCTGTTTTTT
>TRBD2|TRBV6-5|-|TRBJ2-5
CASILAGGGETQYF
TGTGCCAGCATACTAGCGGGGGGTGGAGAGACCCAGTACTTC
>TRBD2|TRBV28|once|TRBJ2-2
CASRLGLAGTGELFF
TGTGCCAGCAGGCTGGGACTAGCGGGAACCGGGGAGCTGTTTTTT
>-|TRBV19|-|TRBJ2-7
CASSINGESYEQYF
TGTGCCAGTAGTATAAACGGGGAGTCCTACGAGCAGTACTTC
>-|TRBV19|-|TRBJ1-1
CASRLRGENTEAFF
TGTGCCAGTAGGCTTCGGGGTGAGAACACTGAAGCTTTCTTT
>-|TRBV1|-|TRBJ1-1
CTSSQTVLGTEAFF
TGCACCAGCAGCCAGACAGTCTTGGGCACTGAAGCTTTCTTT
>-|TRBV7-5|-|TRBJ2-1
CVRSLGGSGDYNEQFF
TGTGTCAGAAGCTTAGGTGGTAGCGGAGATTACAATGAGCAGTTCTTC
>TRBD1|TRBV7-2|-|TRBJ1-6
CASSLAGQVVAPLHF
TGTGCCAGCAGCTTAGCGGGACAGGTTGTGGCACCCCTCCACTTT
>TRBD1|TRBV4-2|-|TRBJ1-2
CASSQGQGEANGYTF
TGTGCCAGCAGCCAAGGGCAGGGGGAGGCGAATGGCTACACCTTC
>TRBD2|TRBV30|-|TRBJ2-3
CAWSSGAADTQYF
TGTGCCTGGTCTAGCGGGGCGGCAGATACGCAGTATTTT
>-|TRBV30|-|TRBJ2-7
CAWRYRGIEQYF
TGTGCCTGGAGATATAGAGGGATCGAGCAGTACTTC
>-|TRBV19|-|TRBJ1-1
CASSTIMGGEAFF
TGTGCCAGTAGTACCATTATGGGGGGGGAAGCTTTCTTT
>TRBD2|TRBV12-5|-|TRBJ2-2
CASGPRIRLAGENTGELFF
TGTGCTAGTGGTCCCCGCATTCGACTAGCGGGGGAGAACACCGGGGAGCTGTTTTTT
>TRBD2|TRBV3-1/TRBV3-2|-|TRBJ2-7
CASSRTSGGSYEQYF
TGTGCCAGCAGCCGGACTAGCGGGGGTTCCTACGAGCAGTACTTC
>TRBD1|TRBV7-9|many|TRBJ2-2
CASSARTGVTGELFF
TGTGCCAGCAGCGCCCGGACAGGGGTGACCGGGGAGCTGTTTTTT
>-|TRBV7-9|-|TRBJ1-4
CASSLNSGANEKLFF
TGTGCCAGCAGCTTGAATAGCGGGGCTAATGAAAAACTGTTTTTT
>-|TRBV7-2|-|TRBJ2-5
CASTRSGEETQYF
TGTGCCAGCACCCGGAGTGGAGAAGAGACCCAGTACTTC
>TRBD1|TRBV3-1/TRBV3-2|-|TRBJ1-2
CASSQARQGAVRNYGYTF
TGTGCCAGCAGCCAAGCCCGACAGGGGGCTGTTCGGAACTATGGCTACACCTTC
>TRBD2|TRBV4-2|once|TRBJ2-3
CASSQGREGASGSLTDTQYF
TGTGCCAGCAGCCAAGGTCGAGAGGGGGCTAGCGGGAGTCTAACGGATACGCAGTATTTT
>-|TRBV6-5|few|TRBJ1-6
CASSYSSSYNSPLHF
TGTGCCAGCAGTTACAGTAGCTCCTATAATTCACCCCTCCACTTT
>-|TRBV19|-|TRBJ1-3
CATKGDTQSSGNTIYF
TGTGCCACTAAGGGAGACACTCAGTCCTCTGGAAACACCATATATTTT
>TRBD1|TRBV4-3|-|TRBJ2-3
CASTTDRGRTDTQYF
TGCGCCAGCACCACCGACAGGGGCCGCACGGATACGCAGTATTTT
>-|TRBV6-4|-|TRBJ2-7
CASSDRGLAYEQYF
TGTGCCAGCAGTGACCGGGGACTGGCCTACGAGCAGTACTTC
>-|TRBV6-2/TRBV6-3|once|TRBJ2-3
CASSYPSFRDGRLVTDTQYF
TGTGCCAGCAGTTACCCCTCCTTCAGGGATGGAAGGCTAGTCACAGATACGCAGTATTTT
>-|TRBV7-3|-|TRBJ1-4
CASSQTGLWREKLFF
TGTGCCAGCAGCCAAACCGGTCTCTGGAGGGAAAAACTGTTTTTT
>-|TRBV25-1|-|TRBJ1-5
CASSDPQVNQPQHF
TGTGCCAGCAGTGACCCACAGGTAAATCAGCCCCAGCATTTT
>TRBD1|TRBV7-9|-|TRBJ1-6
CASSPIADRVDNSPLHF
TGTGCCAGCAGCCCAATAGCGGACAGGGTAGATAATTCACCCCTCCACTTT
>-|TRBV5-1|once|TRBJ2-2
CASSLDAGATGELFF
TGCGCCAGCAGCTTGGACGCGGGGGCCACCGGGGAGCTGTTTTTT
>-|TRBV6-2/TRBV6-3|-|TRBJ2-1
CASSYTNNGNEQFF
TGTGCCAGCAGTTACACGAACAACGGGAATGAGCAGTTCTTC
>TRBD1|TRBV6-5|-|TRBJ1-2
CASTRQGAGNYGYTF
TGTGCCAGCACTAGACAGGGGGCTGGGAACTATGGCTACACCTTC
>-|TRBV5-1|-|TRBJ1-1
CASSAGGSTEAFF
TGCGCCAGCAGCGCCGGCGGAAGCACTGAAGCTTTCTTT
>TRBD1|TRBV28|-|TRBJ1-1
CASSLTGGYTEAFF
TGTGCCAGCAGTTTAACAGGGGGCTACACTGAAGCTTTCTTT